This T cell receptor beta chain was sequenced for a study of PD-1 blockade in mismatch repair-deficient tumors. Study summary: All were previously treated, progressing patients with 11 to 13 mismatch repair-deficient cancer types.

This clone was seen a few times. In germline, CDR1 is MGHRA, CDR2 YSYEKL. The CDR3 length is 13 residues. The germline V and J ends were trimmed by 4 bases and 3 bases, with 10 bases remaining between them. The protocol was immunoSEQ multiplex PCR, while the TCRdb copy is restricted to in-frame clones and leaves out a portion. The table lists 40,000 to 60,000 clones, about 85% of them singletons. All patients were mismatch repair deficient, assessed by either PCR or immunohistochemistry. The TCR was taken from an adult with mismatch repair-deficient cancer. The source material was peripheral blood, sampled roughly 19 weeks after starting pembrolizumab. The genes are TRBV4-1 and TRBJ2-7, with TRBD1 as a possible D gene (5 bases). The CDR3 sequence is CASSLTGSYEQYF. CDR3 coding DNA: TGCGCCAGCAGCCTTACAGGTAGCTACGAGCAGTACTTC.